This T cell receptor beta chain comes out of a study of T cell responses to AZD1222 COVID-19 vaccine. Germline V gene sequence: CDR1 GTSNPN, CDR2 SVGIG (reference sequence). The CDR3 extends over 13 amino acids. V shed 8 bases and J 5 bases; nucleotides not matched to a gene: 6. The protocol was immunoSEQ multiplex PCR, while the TCRdb copy is restricted to in-frame clones and leaves out a portion. This table has around 120,000 clones, 65% to 90% appearing once. The rearrangement joins TRBV30 to TRBJ2-1, with TRBD2 matching 10 bases. Here the sequenced sample was peripheral blood, taken 28 days after the second AZD1222 dose. The TCR was taken from an adult who received the AZD1222 COVID-19 vaccine. CDR3 protein: CAGTSAANNEQFF. The CDR3 coding sequence is TGTGCCGGGACTAGCGCGGCGAACAATGAGCAGTTCTTC.